This T cell receptor (beta chain) derives from a study of blood T cell repertoires in COVID-19. Study background: The United States, Italy and Spain provided the acute and convalescent COVID-19 samples.

The germline gives CDR1 SQVTM, CDR2 ANQGSEA. V was pared by 2 bases and J by 1 base, with 4 bases of the junction left unmatched. The CDR3 consists of 14 residues. This clone was seen only once. The study assigned cohorts using participant-reported clinical history. Resolution of symptoms, clearance, or two negative PCRs was present in recovered Cohort 3 donors. The table came from immunoSEQ multiplex PCR; TCRdb's copy has only in-frame clones and leaves some out. Of about 210,000 clones listed, 85% are singletons. This TCR came from a man aged 40-50 years who had recovered from COVID-19. The V and J genes are TRBV29-1 and TRBJ2-7; 8 nucleotides line up with TRBD2. The source material was PBMCs or T cells enriched from blood (not recorded which). The CDR3 is CSVELAGPSYEQYF. CDR3 coding DNA: TGCAGCGTTGAACTAGCGGGCCCGTCCTACGAGCAGTACTTC.